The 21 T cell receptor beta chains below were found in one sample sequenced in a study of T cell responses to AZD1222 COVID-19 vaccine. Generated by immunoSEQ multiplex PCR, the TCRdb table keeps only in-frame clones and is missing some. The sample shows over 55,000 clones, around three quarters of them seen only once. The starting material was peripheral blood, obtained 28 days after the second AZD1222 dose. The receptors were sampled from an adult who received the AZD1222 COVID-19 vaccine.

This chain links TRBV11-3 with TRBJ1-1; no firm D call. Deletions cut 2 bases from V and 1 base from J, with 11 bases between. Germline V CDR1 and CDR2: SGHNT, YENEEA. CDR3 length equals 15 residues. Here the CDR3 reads CASSLFPGSNTEAFF. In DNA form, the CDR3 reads TGTGCCAGCAGCTTATTTCCGGGTTCGAACACTGAAGCTTTCTTT.

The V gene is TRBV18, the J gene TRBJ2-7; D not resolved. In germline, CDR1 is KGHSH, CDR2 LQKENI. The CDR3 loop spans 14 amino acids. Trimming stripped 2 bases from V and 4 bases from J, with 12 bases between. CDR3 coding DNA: TGTGCCAGCTCACCAGCAGCAGGTCAATACGAGCAGTACTTC. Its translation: CASSPAAGQYEQYF.

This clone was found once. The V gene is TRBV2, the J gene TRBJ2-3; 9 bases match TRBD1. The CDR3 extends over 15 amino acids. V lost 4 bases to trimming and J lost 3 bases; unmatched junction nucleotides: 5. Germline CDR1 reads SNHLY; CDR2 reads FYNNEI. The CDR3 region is CASSARQGGTDTQYF. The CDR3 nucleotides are TGTGCCAGCAGTGCGAGACAGGGGGGAACAGATACGCAGTATTTT.

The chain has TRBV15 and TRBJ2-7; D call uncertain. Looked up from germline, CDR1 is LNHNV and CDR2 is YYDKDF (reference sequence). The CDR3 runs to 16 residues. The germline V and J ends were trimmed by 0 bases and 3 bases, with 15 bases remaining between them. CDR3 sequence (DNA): TGTGCCACCAGCAGAGAAGGCCAGATGAAGGGCTACGAGCAGTACTTC. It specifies CATSREGQMKGYEQYF.

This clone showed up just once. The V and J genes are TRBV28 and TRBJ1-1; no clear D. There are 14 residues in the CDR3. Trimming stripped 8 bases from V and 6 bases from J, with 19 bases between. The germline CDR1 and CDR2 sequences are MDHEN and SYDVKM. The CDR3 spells CASRTRDLAPEAFF. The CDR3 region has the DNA TGTGCCAGCCGAACGCGAGACCTGGCCCCTGAAGCTTTCTTT.

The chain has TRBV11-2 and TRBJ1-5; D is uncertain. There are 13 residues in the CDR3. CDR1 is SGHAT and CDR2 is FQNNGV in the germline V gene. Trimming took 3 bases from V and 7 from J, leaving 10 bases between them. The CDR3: CASSFGHYQPQHF. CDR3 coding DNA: TGTGCCAGCAGCTTCGGGCACTACCAGCCCCAGCATTTT.

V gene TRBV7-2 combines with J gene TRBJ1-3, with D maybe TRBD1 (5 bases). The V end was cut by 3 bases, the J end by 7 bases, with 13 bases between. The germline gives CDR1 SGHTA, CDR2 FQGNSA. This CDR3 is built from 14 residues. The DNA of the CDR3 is TGTGCCAGCAGCTTCTTGGATCGGGGGAACACCATATATTTT. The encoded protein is CASSFLDRGNTIYF.

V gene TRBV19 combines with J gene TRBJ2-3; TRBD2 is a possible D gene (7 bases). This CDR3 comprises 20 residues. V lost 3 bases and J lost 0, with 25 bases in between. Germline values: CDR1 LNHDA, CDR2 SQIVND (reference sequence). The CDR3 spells CASSMRLANTRGASTDTQYF. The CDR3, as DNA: TGTGCCAGTAGTATGAGACTAGCCAATACCCGGGGGGCTAGCACAGATACGCAGTATTTT.

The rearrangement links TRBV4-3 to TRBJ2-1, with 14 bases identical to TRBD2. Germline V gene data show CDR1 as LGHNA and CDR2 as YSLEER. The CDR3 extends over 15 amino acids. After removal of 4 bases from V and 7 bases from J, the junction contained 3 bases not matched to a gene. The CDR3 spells CASSPTSGGANEQFF. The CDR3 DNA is TGCGCCAGCAGCCCGACTAGCGGGGGGGCGAATGAGCAGTTCTTC.

In DNA, the CDR3 is TGTGCCAGCAGTTACCCAGGAGCCCAAGAGACCCAGTACTTC. It yields the protein CASSYPGAQETQYF. The chain employs TRBV6-6 and TRBJ2-5; D is uncertain. The CDR3 length is 14 residues. Per germline, CDR1 MNHNY and CDR2 SVGAGI (reference sequence). The V end was cut by 2 bases, the J end by 1 base, with 8 bases between.

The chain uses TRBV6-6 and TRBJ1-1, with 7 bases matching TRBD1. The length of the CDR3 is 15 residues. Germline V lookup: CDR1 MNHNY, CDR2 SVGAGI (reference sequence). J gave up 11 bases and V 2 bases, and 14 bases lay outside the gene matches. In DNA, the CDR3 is TGTGCCAGCAGTTACCAAGACAGGGTCCGGGACGGGGCTTTCTTT. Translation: CASSYQDRVRDGAFF.

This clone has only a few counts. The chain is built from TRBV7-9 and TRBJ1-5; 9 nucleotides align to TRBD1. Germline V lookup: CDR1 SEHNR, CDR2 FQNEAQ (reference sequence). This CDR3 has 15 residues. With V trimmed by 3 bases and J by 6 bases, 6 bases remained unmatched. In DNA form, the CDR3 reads TGTGCCAGCAGCTTGGGGACAGGGAGTTTTCAGCCCCAGCATTTT. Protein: CASSLGTGSFQPQHF.

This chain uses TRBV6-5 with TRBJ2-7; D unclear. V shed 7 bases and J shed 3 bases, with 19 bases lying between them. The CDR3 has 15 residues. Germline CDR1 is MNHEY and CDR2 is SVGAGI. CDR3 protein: CASTLDATTYYEQYF. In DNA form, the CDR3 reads TGTGCCAGCACCCTTGACGCCACTACCTACTACGAGCAGTACTTC.

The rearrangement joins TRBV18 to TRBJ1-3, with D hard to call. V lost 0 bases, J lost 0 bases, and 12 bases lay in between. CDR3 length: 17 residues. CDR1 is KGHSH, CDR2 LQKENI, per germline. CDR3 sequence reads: CASSPPGAGLSGNTIYF. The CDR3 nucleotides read TGTGCCAGCTCACCACCGGGCGCAGGCCTCTCTGGAAACACCATATATTTT.

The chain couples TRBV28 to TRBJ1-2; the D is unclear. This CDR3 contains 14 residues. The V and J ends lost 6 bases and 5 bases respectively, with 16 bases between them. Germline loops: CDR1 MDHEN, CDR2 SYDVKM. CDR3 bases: TGTGCCAGCAGATACAGCGGTGATGGATATGGCTACACCTTC. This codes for CASRYSGDGYGYTF.

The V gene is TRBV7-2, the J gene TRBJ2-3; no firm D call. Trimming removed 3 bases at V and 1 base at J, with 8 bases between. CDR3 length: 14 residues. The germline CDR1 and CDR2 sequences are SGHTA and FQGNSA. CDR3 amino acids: CASSFPLRTDTQYF. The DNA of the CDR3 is TGTGCCAGCAGCTTCCCTCTACGCACAGATACGCAGTATTTT.

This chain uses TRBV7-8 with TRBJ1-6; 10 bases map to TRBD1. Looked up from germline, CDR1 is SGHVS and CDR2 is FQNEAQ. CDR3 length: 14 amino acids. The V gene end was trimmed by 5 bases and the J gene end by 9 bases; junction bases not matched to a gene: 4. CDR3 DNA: TGTGCCAGCAGCAGAAGGGACAGGGGTTCACCCCTCCACTTT. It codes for CASSRRDRGSPLHF.

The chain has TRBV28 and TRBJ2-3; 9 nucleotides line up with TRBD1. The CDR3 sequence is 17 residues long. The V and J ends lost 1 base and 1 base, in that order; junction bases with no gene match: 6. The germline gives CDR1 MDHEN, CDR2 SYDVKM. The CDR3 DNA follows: TGTGCCAGCAGTTTATCCGGACAGGGGCATGGCACAGATACGCAGTATTTT. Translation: CASSLSGQGHGTDTQYF.

CDR3 in amino acids: CASSSGTGSGANVLTF. The CDR3 region has the DNA TGTGCCAGCAGCTCAGGGACGGGGTCTGGGGCCAACGTCCTGACTTTC. The J gene is TRBJ2-6, the V gene TRBV7-9; D may be TRBD1 or TRBD2 (5 bases each). Trimming pared 4 bases from V and 1 base from J, leaving 11 bases between. Per the germline V gene, CDR1 is SEHNR and CDR2 is FQNEAQ (reference sequence). CDR3 size: 16 residues. Using reference TRBV7-9 and TRBJ2-6 for the parts outside the CDR3, the full variable domain is DTGVSQNPRHKITKRGQNVTFRCDPISEHNRLYWYRQTLGQGPEFLTYFQNEAQLEKSRLLSDRFSAERPKGSFSTLEIQRTEQGDSAMYLCASSSGTGSGANVLTFGAGSRLTVL.

DNA for the CDR3: TGTGCCAGCTCACCACCGCTCAGAGATGCTAACTATGGCTACACCTTC. Residues: CASSPPLRDANYGYTF. The chain carries TRBV18 and TRBJ1-2, with D uncertain. The germline V and J ends were trimmed by 0 bases and 0 bases, with 11 bases remaining between them. The V gene's germline CDR1 is KGHSH and CDR2 LQKENI. CDR3 length equals 16 residues.

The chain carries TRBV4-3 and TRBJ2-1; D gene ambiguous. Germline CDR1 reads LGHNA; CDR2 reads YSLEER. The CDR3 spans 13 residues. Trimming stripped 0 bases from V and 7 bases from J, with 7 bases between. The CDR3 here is CASSQERRNEQFF. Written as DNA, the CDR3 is TGCGCCAGCAGCCAAGAGAGGAGAAATGAGCAGTTCTTC.